One sample yielded the 11 T cell receptor beta chains listed below, sequenced in a study of shared clonotypes between healthy human individuals. Positively selected for CCR7, the CD45RO-negative cells used as naive CD8 cells excluded terminally differentiated effector memory CD45RA+ cells. Clones were sequenced by immunoSEQ multiplex PCR, and TCRdb holds only the in-frame ones, with some missing. The sample comprises millions of clones, approximately 94% of which are singletons, and roughly 1% rests with the top ten. Material for sequencing was naive CD8+ T cells sorted from blood. These receptors all come from a young man in good health.

The chain couples TRBV27 to TRBJ2-2, with D perhaps TRBD2 (6 bases). The V gene's germline CDR1 is MNHEY and CDR2 SMNVEV (reference sequence). There are 17 residues in the CDR3. V was cut by 0 bases and J by 4 bases, with 15 bases left in between. The CDR3 DNA is TGTGCCAGCAGTTTATCCCTGGCTAGCGCTCCCACCGGGGAGCTGTTTTTT. It translates to CASSLSLASAPTGELFF.

About this clone itself: The same CDR3 is also encoded by other DNA sequences in this sample. This rearrangement joins TRBV27 to TRBJ2-5; the D gene is possibly TRBD2 (6 bases). The germline V gene has CDR1 MNHEY and CDR2 SMNVEV (reference sequence). V lost 3 bases and J 5 bases, leaving 10 bases between the germline ends. The CDR3 spans 13 residues. This chain's CDR3 is CASSLWGGETQYF. CDR3 nucleotide sequence: TGTGCCAGCAGTTTGTGGGGAGGCGAGACCCAGTACTTC.

The sample holds one count of this clone. V usage is TRBV30 and J usage is TRBJ2-5; 8 bases align to TRBD2. CDR1 is GTSNPN, CDR2 SVGIG, per germline (reference sequence). There are 15 residues in the CDR3. J gave up 2 bases and V 0 bases, and 5 bases lay outside the gene matches. The CDR3 protein is CAWSVSGGPQETQYF. Here the CDR3 DNA reads TGTGCCTGGAGTGTCTCGGGAGGGCCGCAAGAGACCCAGTACTTC.

The J gene is TRBJ2-1, the V gene TRBV27, with 7 bases lining up with TRBD1. The V gene's germline CDR1 is MNHEY and CDR2 SMNVEV (reference sequence). V shed 6 bases and J 6 bases; nucleotides not matched to a gene: 11. This CDR3 has 15 residues. DNA of the CDR3: TGTGCCAGCAGCGACCCGGGACAGCAGTTCAATGAGCAGTTCTTC. Translation gives CASSDPGQQFNEQFF.

As to this clone: Within the sample, other DNA sequences also encode this same CDR3. The CDR3 here is CASSSALHYEQYF. The CDR3 bases are TGCGCCAGCAGCTCGGCCCTCCACTACGAGCAGTACTTC. V gene TRBV4-1 combines with J gene TRBJ2-7; D is unclear. This CDR3 is built from 13 residues. Germline V lookup: CDR1 MGHRA, CDR2 YSYEKL. V was trimmed by 5 bases and J by 3 bases, leaving 11 bases between them.

The rearrangement uses TRBV7-8 and TRBJ2-5; the D is unclear. CDR3 length: 14 amino acids. Germline assignment: CDR1 SGHVS and CDR2 FQNEAQ. Trimming left V 3 bases short and J 1 base short, with 9 bases between. The CDR3 loop is CASSFEGPQETQYF. The CDR3 bases are TGTGCCAGCAGCTTCGAAGGACCCCAAGAGACCCAGTACTTC.

The chain uses TRBV9 and TRBJ2-7, with D perhaps TRBD2 (5 bases). CDR1 and CDR2 (germline): SGDLS, YYNGEE. Trimming left V 2 bases short and J 6 bases short, with 12 bases between. This CDR3 spans 13 amino acids. CDR3: CASSVGDSGEQYF. In DNA, the CDR3 is TGTGCCAGCAGCGTCGGGGATTCCGGCGAGCAGTACTTC. Full variable domain (remainder filled in from reference TRBV9 and TRBJ2-7): DSGVTQTPKHLITATGQRVTLRCSPRSGDLSVYWYQQSLDQGLQFLIQYYNGEERAKGNILERFSAQQFPDLHSELNLSSLELGDSALYFCASSVGDSGEQYFGPGTRLTVT.

This clone appeared once. This chain links TRBV5-1 with TRBJ2-3, with D uncertain. This CDR3 contains 13 residues. V shed 4 bases and J shed 4 bases, with 10 bases lying between them. From germline, CDR1 is SGHRS and CDR2 YFSETQ. The CDR3: CASSPPRPDTQYF. The DNA of the CDR3 is TGCGCCAGCAGCCCCCCTCGGCCAGATACGCAGTATTTT.

This chain links TRBV5-6 with TRBJ2-7; D remains unclear. This CDR3 has 14 amino acids. Trimming cost V 1 base and J 2 bases, with 10 bases left between them. The germline V gene has CDR1 SGHDT and CDR2 YYEEEE. CDR3 bases: TGTGCCAGCAGCTTGCGCTGGCCTACCTACGAGCAGTACTTC. Protein sequence: CASSLRWPTYEQYF. Supplemented by reference TRBV5-6 and TRBJ2-7, the full variable domain reads DAGVTQSPTHLIKTRGQQVTLRCSPKSGHDTVSWYQQALGQGPQFIFQYYEEEERQRGNFPDRFSGHQFPNYSSELNVNALLLGDSALYLCASSLRWPTYEQYFGPGTRLTVT.

A note on this clone: Other DNA sequences in this sample translate to the same CDR3. V usage is TRBV30 and J usage is TRBJ2-3; no clear D gene. The CDR3 totals 11 residues. Germline V CDR1 and CDR2: GTSNPN, SVGIG (reference sequence). With 2 bases removed from V and 6 bases from J, the gap between germline ends came to 6 bases. The CDR3, as DNA: TGTGCCTGGAGTATAAGTGATACGCAGTATTTT. Translated: CAWSISDTQYF.

This chain links TRBV19 with TRBJ1-5, with 8 bases identical to TRBD1. This CDR3 is 14 amino acids long. Germline V gene lookup returns CDR1 LNHDA and CDR2 SQIVND (reference sequence). The J segment lost 5 bases and the V segment lost 5 bases, leaving 5 bases of the junction unmatched. The CDR3 here is CASSAQTGDQPQHF. The CDR3 DNA sequence: TGTGCCAGTAGTGCTCAGACAGGGGATCAGCCCCAGCATTTT.